The present TCR beta chain was sequenced within a study of CD8+ T cells in alopecia areata. V shed 4 bases and J 5 bases; nucleotides not matched to a gene: 4. CDR1 is SGHRS, CDR2 YFSETQ, per germline. The CDR3 spans 14 residues. Treatment described: oral pan-JAK inhibitor, 5-10 mg twice daily. Lesional scalp punch biopsies and peripheral blood came from alopecia areata patients. The authors extracted RNA and reverse transcribed it into cDNA as the sequencing template. Using immunoSEQ multiplex PCR, the repertoire was profiled, and TCRdb retains in-frame clones only, with some absent. Of about 160,000 clones in the sample, roughly two thirds are singletons; the top ten hold 0.75% to 0.95%. This clone was observed once.

The rearrangement links TRBV5-1 to TRBJ1-5; 9 positions match TRBD1. This clonotype was obtained from a human donor with alopecia areata. The sequenced sample was CD4+ T cells sorted from blood, obtained at week 4, from a patient treated with tofacitinib. This chain's CDR3 is CASSPQGADQPQHF. CDR3 DNA sequence: TGCGCCAGCAGCCCACAGGGGGCAGATCAGCCCCAGCATTTT.